The 23 T cell receptor beta chains listed next were all sequenced from one sample in a study of shared clonotypes between healthy human individuals. CD8 cells regarded as naive lacked CD45RO, were positively chosen for CCR7, and omitted terminally differentiated effector memory CD45RA+ cells. TCRdb's table, derived via immunoSEQ multiplex PCR, lists solely in-frame clones and lacks some. The table includes about 2.1 million clones, roughly 95% detected once. The sample taken for sequencing was naive CD8+ T cells from PBMCs. The receptor source for this set is a young man in good health. Some clones in this sample may be carry-over from other donors' samples.

The chain combines TRBV15 with TRBJ1-1, with 9 bases aligning to TRBD1. V trimming: 11 bases; J trimming: 4 bases; junction bases outside the gene matches: 8. The germline V gene encodes CDR1 LNHNV and CDR2 YYDKDF (reference sequence). CDR3 length: 13 amino acids. Written as DNA, the CDR3 is TGTGCCGCCCGGGACAGGGTGGTCACTGAAGCTTTCTTT. This translates into CAARDRVVTEAFF.

The V gene is TRBV9, the J gene TRBJ2-3; a weak D match, TRBD1 (5 bases). Trimming stripped 5 bases from V and 1 base from J, with 8 bases between. Germline-derived CDR1 and CDR2 are SGDLS and YYNGEE. This CDR3 has 13 amino acids. The CDR3 protein is CASRGPGTDTQYF. As DNA, the CDR3 is TGTGCCAGCAGGGGGCCCGGCACAGATACGCAGTATTTT.

This clone was observed a single time. J is TRBJ1-1 and V is TRBV27, with D maybe TRBD1 (6 bases). CDR1 is MNHEY, CDR2 SMNVEV, per germline (reference sequence). Trimming removed 6 bases from V and 8 bases from J, with 16 bases in between. This CDR3 region has 13 residues. CDR3 region: CASRTDSRLEAFF. CDR3 nucleotide sequence: TGTGCCAGCAGGACGGACAGCCGATTAGAAGCTTTCTTT.

The CDR3, as DNA: TGTGCCAGCAGTCCCCTCCGGCGGGTTGACGAGCAGTACTTC. As protein: CASSPLRRVDEQYF. The chain combines TRBV28 with TRBJ2-7, with D perhaps matching TRBD2 (5 bases). In germline, CDR1 is MDHEN, CDR2 SYDVKM. The CDR3 sequence is 14 residues long. Trimming took 5 bases from V and 5 from J, leaving 16 bases between them.

The chain has TRBV18 and TRBJ1-1; maybe TRBD1 (5 bases). Per germline, CDR1 KGHSH and CDR2 LQKENI. This CDR3 has 17 amino acids. Trimming left V 2 bases short and J 1 base short, with 17 bases between. The DNA of the CDR3 is TGTGCCAGCTCACCAGGGTCTCGACAGATACCGAACACTGAAGCTTTCTTT. Translation: CASSPGSRQIPNTEAFF.

The chain combines TRBV7-9 with TRBJ2-5; D possibly corresponds to TRBD2 (5 bases). The CDR3 is 13 amino acids. V was clipped by 7 bases and J by 0 bases, with 9 bases between them. Germline CDR1 is SEHNR and CDR2 is FQNEAQ (reference sequence). CDR3 DNA sequence: TGTGCCAGCATAGGGCGGGACCAAGAGACCCAGTACTTC. Translated, it gives CASIGRDQETQYF.

Concerning this clone: Other nucleotide sequences in the sample specify the same CDR3. The chain is built from TRBV19 and TRBJ1-2; tentative D call: TRBD1 (6 bases). The germline CDR1 and CDR2 sequences are LNHDA and SQIVND (reference sequence). This CDR3 has 11 residues. Deletions cut 3 bases from V and 8 bases from J, with 7 bases between. The DNA for the CDR3 is TGTGCCAGTAGTATTGGGGGCGGCTACACCTTC. This encodes CASSIGGGYTF.

The chain uses TRBV19 and TRBJ1-1; D is perhaps TRBD1 (5 bases). Germline CDR1 is LNHDA and CDR2 is SQIVND (reference sequence). The CDR3 is 16 residues long. The CDR3 DNA is TGTGCAGCTGCCCCTGGGGACGGGGGGTTGGGCACTGAAGCTTTCTTT. Translation: CAAAPGDGGLGTEAFF.

The J gene is TRBJ2-2, the V gene TRBV28; D call uncertain. CDR3 length equals 15 residues. Trimming shortened V by 2 bases and J by 2 bases, and 9 bases separated the two germline ends. Looked up from germline, CDR1 is MDHEN and CDR2 is SYDVKM. The CDR3 DNA sequence: TGTGCCAGCAGTTTAACACAGACCAACACCGGGGAGCTGTTTTTT. It translates to CASSLTQTNTGELFF.

CDR3 DNA sequence: TGTGCCAGCAGCGTAGGTCACAGCTACAATGAGCAGTTCTTC. Residues: CASSVGHSYNEQFF. The J gene is TRBJ2-1, the V gene TRBV9; D is uncertain. From germline, CDR1 is SGDLS and CDR2 YYNGEE. The CDR3 has 14 residues. V dropped 0 bases and J dropped 3 bases, with 7 bases sitting between them.

This chain uses TRBV9 with TRBJ2-6; unclear D gene. The V gene lost 6 bases and the J gene lost 4 bases, with 8 bases spanning the gap. Germline V gives CDR1 SGDLS, CDR2 YYNGEE. This CDR3 spans 13 amino acids. The CDR3 protein is CASMGSGANVLTF. As DNA, the CDR3 is TGTGCCAGCATGGGGTCGGGGGCCAACGTCCTGACTTTC. Filled out from reference TRBV9 and TRBJ2-6, the complete variable domain reads DSGVTQTPKHLITATGQRVTLRCSPRSGDLSVYWYQQSLDQGLQFLIQYYNGEERAKGNILERFSAQQFPDLHSELNLSSLELGDSALYFCASMGSGANVLTFGAGSRLTVL.

In regard to this clone: Distinct nucleotide sequences in the sample also encode this CDR3. The J gene is TRBJ2-7, the V gene TRBV27, with D perhaps TRBD1 or TRBD2 (5 bases each). V lost 0 bases to trimming and J lost 0 bases, with 6 bases between them. The CDR3 consists of 14 residues. Germline V gene data show CDR1 as MNHEY and CDR2 as SMNVEV (reference sequence). In nucleotides, the CDR3 is TGTGCCAGCAGTTTATCTGGGGGCTCCTACGAGCAGTACTTC. Its translation: CASSLSGGSYEQYF.

This chain links TRBV27 with TRBJ1-2; D not resolved. The ends were cut back, 2 bases at V and 0 bases at J, with 7 bases in the middle. The germline gives CDR1 MNHEY, CDR2 SMNVEV (reference sequence). The CDR3 covers 14 residues. The CDR3 is CASSLNLANYGYTF. CDR3 DNA sequence: TGTGCCAGCAGTTTAAACTTAGCTAACTATGGCTACACCTTC.

This chain joins TRBV11-2 and TRBJ1-3; 8 bases agree with TRBD1. Unmatched junction bases numbered 7, after V lost 6 bases and J lost 0 bases. The germline V gene has CDR1 SGHAT and CDR2 FQNNGV. This CDR3 has 16 residues. The CDR3 sequence: CASSPGTGRSGNTIYF. In DNA, the CDR3 is TGTGCCAGCAGTCCCGGGACAGGCCGCTCTGGAAACACCATATATTTT.

The chain couples TRBV2 to TRBJ2-2; TRBD2 aligns across 10 bases. V lost 2 bases to trimming and J lost 6 bases; unmatched junction nucleotides: 3. This CDR3 comprises 15 residues. Germline V gene data show CDR1 as SNHLY and CDR2 as FYNNEI. The CDR3 nucleotides read TGTGCCAGCAGTGAACCTAGCGGGAGCCCCGGGGAGCTGTTTTTT. Protein: CASSEPSGSPGELFF.

In its sample, this clone was seen once. This chain links TRBV27 with TRBJ1-4, with D unresolved. Trimming took off 3 bases at V and 0 bases at J, with 11 bases between the two ends. The germline V gene has CDR1 MNHEY and CDR2 SMNVEV (reference sequence). The CDR3 totals 16 residues. CDR3 residues: CASSLRAAATNEKLFF. CDR3 DNA sequence: TGTGCCAGCAGTTTGAGGGCAGCCGCAACTAATGAAAAACTGTTTTTT.

The CDR3 bases are TGTGCCAGCAGGCTCTATAGCAATCAGCCCCAGCATTTT. This translates into CASRLYSNQPQHF. The genes are TRBV27 and TRBJ1-5; D not certain. V was trimmed by 6 bases and J by 0 bases, leaving 6 bases between them. This CDR3 has 13 amino acids. Per germline, CDR1 MNHEY and CDR2 SMNVEV (reference sequence).

This chain links TRBV29-1 with TRBJ2-7; 13 nucleotides align to TRBD2. CDR1 is SQVTM, CDR2 ANQGSEA, per germline. Trimming cost V 4 bases and J 6 bases; bases outside gene matches: 9. The CDR3 is 15 amino acids. CDR3 in amino acids: CSVVPGLAGEGEQYF. The DNA for the CDR3 is TGCAGCGTTGTACCCGGACTAGCGGGAGAAGGCGAGCAGTACTTC.

This chain connects TRBV10-3 to TRBJ2-7, with no clear D. This CDR3 comprises 12 residues. Between the trimmed V and J ends, which lost 6 bases and 5 bases, there was a span of 11 bases. Looked up from germline, CDR1 is ENHRY and CDR2 is SYGVKD. The DNA of the CDR3 is TGTGCCATCAGACCTGGCAATGACGAGCAGTACTTC. Its protein is CAIRPGNDEQYF.

This sequence joins TRBV27 and TRBJ2-7; no reliable D call. Per the germline V gene, CDR1 is MNHEY and CDR2 is SMNVEV (reference sequence). The CDR3 contains 16 residues. Trimming took 4 bases from V and 3 from J, leaving 19 bases between them. The CDR3 reads CASSSPTNSNFYEQYF. The CDR3 region has the DNA TGTGCCAGCAGTTCCCCCACAAACAGCAATTTCTACGAGCAGTACTTC.

V is TRBV27 and J is TRBJ2-2, with D possibly matching TRBD2 (6 bases). V lost 6 bases to trimming and J lost 7 bases, with 15 bases between them. There are 14 residues in the CDR3. CDR1 MNHEY and CDR2 SMNVEV come from the germline V gene (reference sequence). The CDR3 spells CASSWLARGGELFF. The DNA for the CDR3 is TGTGCCAGCAGCTGGTTAGCGCGGGGCGGGGAGCTGTTTTTT.

The chain links TRBV13 to TRBJ2-1, with D hard to call. With 5 bases removed from V and 8 bases from J, the gap between germline ends came to 10 bases. CDR3 length: 12 amino acids. Germline CDR1 and CDR2: PRHDT and FYEKMQ (reference sequence). CDR3 nucleotides: TGTGCCAGCAGCCAATGGGGTGATGAGCAGTTCTTC. Amino acids: CASSQWGDEQFF.

The gene calls are TRBV27 and TRBJ2-7; D could derive from TRBD1 or TRBD2 (6 bases each). This CDR3 is built from 16 residues. V was cut by 6 bases and J by 2 bases, with 20 bases left in between. The germline V gene encodes CDR1 MNHEY and CDR2 SMNVEV (reference sequence). The CDR3 spells CASSFSLGGTTYEQYF. The CDR3 DNA reads TGTGCCAGCAGCTTCTCCTTGGGGGGCACGACCTACGAGCAGTACTTC.